This T cell receptor beta chain was recovered during a study of blood T cell repertoires in COVID-19. About the study: Nucleic acid was either cDNA or gDNA, and it came from T cells, B-cell-depleted T cells, or PBMCs.

TCRdb's copy holds only in-frame clones and misses some; the assay was immunoSEQ multiplex PCR. The repertoire consists of around 180,000 clones, with 70% to 90% occurring once and the leading ten covering around 20%. This CDR3 is built from 17 residues. Germline CDR1 and CDR2: PRHDT and FYEKMQ (reference sequence). The V and J ends lost 2 bases and 2 bases, in that order; junction bases with no gene match: 5. This TCR came from a man between 65 and 79 years old with active or convalescent COVID-19. The chain has TRBV13 and TRBJ1-3; 11 nucleotides match TRBD1. Sequencing was performed on peripheral blood. CDR3: CASSLFRDRGTGNTIYF. CDR3 coding DNA: TGTGCCAGCAGCTTATTCCGGGACAGGGGGACTGGAAACACCATATATTTT.